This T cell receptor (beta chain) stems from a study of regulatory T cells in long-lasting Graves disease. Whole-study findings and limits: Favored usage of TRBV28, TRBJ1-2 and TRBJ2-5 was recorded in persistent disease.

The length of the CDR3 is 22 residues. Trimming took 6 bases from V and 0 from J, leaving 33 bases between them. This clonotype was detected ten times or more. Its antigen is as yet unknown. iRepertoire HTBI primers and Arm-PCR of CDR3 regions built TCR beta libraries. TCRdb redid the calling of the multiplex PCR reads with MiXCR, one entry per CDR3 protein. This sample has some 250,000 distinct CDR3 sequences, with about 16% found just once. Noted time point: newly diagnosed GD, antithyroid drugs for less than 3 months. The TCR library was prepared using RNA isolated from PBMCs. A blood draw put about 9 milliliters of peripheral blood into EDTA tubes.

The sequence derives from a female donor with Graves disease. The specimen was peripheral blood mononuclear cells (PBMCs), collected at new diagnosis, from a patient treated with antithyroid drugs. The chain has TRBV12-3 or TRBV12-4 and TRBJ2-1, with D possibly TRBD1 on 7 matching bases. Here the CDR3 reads CASRLRSRRGLRQGFSYNEQFF. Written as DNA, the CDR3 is TGTGCCAGCAGATTGAGGTCGAGGAGGGGCCTCCGACAGGGCTTCTCCTACAATGAGCAGTTCTTC.